The following is a T cell receptor beta chain sequence with its context. This sample stems from a study of tumor-infiltrating lymphocytes in primary liver carcinoma. As for the study in general: Patients of both sexes were 30 to 69 years old.

Researchers generated TCR beta cDNA from approximately 0.55 ug of total RNA, relying on a constant-region primer. Three nested multiplex PCR rounds, a slightly modified ARM-PCR, produced the libraries for TCR beta. For 10 cycles apiece, the opening two PCR rounds ran with TRBV1-TRBV30 forward primers and a C-beta reverse primer. TCRdb re-derived calls from the multiplex PCR reads in MiXCR, one entry per CDR3 protein. The sample includes approximately 330,000 distinct CDR3 sequences, about 61% of them seen just once. Per the germline V gene, CDR1 is SGHAT and CDR2 is FQNNGV. V lost 7 bases, J lost 6 bases, and 19 bases lay in between. The CDR3 spans 14 residues. Blood RNA originated from unsorted whole blood, with germline DNA additionally extracted.

This TCR derives from a man aged 35-49 years with primary liver carcinoma and hepatitis B virus infection. Sequencing was performed on peripheral blood. The chain carries TRBV11-2 and TRBJ2-7; tentatively, D is TRBD2 (5 bases). The CDR3 DNA follows: TGTGCCAGCAATAGGCTGGGAGAGCTGAGCGAGCAGTACTTC. Translated: CASNRLGELSEQYF.